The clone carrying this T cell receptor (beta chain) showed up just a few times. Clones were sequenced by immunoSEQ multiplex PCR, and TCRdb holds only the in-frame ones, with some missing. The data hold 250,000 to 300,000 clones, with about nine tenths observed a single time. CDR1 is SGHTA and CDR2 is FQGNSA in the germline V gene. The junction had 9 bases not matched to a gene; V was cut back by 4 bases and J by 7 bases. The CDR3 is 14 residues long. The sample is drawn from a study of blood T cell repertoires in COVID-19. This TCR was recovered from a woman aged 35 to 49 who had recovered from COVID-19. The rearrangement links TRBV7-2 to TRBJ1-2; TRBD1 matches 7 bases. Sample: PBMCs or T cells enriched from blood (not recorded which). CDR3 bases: TGTGCCAGCAGCTCAGGAACAGGGGTTCGTGGCTACACCTTC. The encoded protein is CASSSGTGVRGYTF.